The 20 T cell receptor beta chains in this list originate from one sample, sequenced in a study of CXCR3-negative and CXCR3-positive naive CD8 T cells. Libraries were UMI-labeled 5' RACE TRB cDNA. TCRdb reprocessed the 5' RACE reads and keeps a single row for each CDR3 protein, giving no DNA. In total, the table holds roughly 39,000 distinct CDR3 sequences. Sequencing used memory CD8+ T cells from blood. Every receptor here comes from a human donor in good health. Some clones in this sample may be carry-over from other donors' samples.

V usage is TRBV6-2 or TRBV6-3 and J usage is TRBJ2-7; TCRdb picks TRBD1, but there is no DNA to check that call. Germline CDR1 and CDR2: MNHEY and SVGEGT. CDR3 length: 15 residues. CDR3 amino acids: CASSYESGAAYEQYF.

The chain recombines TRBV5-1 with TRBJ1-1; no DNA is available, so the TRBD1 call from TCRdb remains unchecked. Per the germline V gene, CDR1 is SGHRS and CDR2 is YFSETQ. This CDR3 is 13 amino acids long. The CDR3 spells CASRLEGRTEAFF.

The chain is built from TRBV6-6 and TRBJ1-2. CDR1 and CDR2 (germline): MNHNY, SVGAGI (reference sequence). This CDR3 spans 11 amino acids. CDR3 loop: CASKLGDGYTF.

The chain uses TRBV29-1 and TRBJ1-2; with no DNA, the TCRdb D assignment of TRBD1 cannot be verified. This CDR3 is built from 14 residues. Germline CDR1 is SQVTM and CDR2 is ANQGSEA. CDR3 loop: CSVERGGPDYGYTF.

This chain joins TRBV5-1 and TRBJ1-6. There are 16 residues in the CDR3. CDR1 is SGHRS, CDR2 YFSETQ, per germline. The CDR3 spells CASSLSPPGGTGPLHF.

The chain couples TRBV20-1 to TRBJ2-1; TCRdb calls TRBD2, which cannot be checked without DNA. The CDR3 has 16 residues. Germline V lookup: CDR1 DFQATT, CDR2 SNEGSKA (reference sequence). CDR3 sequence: CSAIQISSGGNNEQFF.

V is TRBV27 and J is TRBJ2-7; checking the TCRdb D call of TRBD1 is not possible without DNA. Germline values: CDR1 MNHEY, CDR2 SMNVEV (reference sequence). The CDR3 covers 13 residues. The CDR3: CASSLGGTYEQYF.

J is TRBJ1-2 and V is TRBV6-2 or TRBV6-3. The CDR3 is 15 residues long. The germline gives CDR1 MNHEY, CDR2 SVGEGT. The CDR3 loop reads CASSYTGKANYGYTF.

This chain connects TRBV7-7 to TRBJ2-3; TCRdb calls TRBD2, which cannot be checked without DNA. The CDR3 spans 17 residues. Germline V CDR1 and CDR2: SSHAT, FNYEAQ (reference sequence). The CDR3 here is CASSSGPRSGGAGTQYF.

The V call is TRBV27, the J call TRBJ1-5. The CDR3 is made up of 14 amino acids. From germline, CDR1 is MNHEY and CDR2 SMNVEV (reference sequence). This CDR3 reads CASSRLYSNQPQHF.

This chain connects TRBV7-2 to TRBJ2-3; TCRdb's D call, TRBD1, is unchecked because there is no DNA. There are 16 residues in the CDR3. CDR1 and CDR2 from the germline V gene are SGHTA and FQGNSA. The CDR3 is CASRGGGGRGPDTQYF.

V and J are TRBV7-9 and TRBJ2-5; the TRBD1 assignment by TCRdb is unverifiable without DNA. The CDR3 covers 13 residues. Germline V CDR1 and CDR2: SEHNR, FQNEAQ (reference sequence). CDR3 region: CASSFPGGETQYF.

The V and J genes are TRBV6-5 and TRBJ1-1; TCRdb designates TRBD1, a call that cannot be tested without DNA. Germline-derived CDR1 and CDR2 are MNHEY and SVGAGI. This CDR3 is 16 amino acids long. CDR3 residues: CASSYGTGTMNTEAFF.

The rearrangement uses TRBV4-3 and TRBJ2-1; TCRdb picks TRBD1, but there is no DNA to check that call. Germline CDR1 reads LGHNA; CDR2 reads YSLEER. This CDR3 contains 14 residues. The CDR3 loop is CASSRAVEGNEQFF.

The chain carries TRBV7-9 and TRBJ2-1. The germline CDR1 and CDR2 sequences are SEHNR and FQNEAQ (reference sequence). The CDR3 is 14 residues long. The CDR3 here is CASSPGSSYNEQFF.

This CDR3 is CSVTGTAPMGEQFF. The chain carries TRBV29-1 and TRBJ2-1; TCRdb outputs TRBD2, but without DNA this stays unchecked. CDR3 length: 14 amino acids. Germline CDR1 is SQVTM and CDR2 is ANQGSEA.

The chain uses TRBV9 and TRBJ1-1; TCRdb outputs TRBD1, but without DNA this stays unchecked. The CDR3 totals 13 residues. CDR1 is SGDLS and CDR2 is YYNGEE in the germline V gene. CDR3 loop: CASSAPGGAEAFF.

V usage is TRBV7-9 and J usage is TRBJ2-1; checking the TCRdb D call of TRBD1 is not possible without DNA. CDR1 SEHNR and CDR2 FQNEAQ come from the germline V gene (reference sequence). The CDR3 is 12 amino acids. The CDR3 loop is CASSLGLRDKIF.

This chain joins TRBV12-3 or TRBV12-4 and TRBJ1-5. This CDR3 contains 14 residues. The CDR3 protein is CASSLSVGNQPQHF.

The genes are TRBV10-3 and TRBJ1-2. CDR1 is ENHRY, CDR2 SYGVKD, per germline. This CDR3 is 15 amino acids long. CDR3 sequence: CAISVGPMSIYGYTF.